Below, 22 T cell receptor beta chains from the same sample are listed, as sequenced in a study of shared clonotypes between healthy human individuals. Naivety among CD8 cells was defined by CD45RO negativity and positive CCR7 selection, thereby excluding terminally differentiated effector memory CD45RA+ cells. Clones were sequenced by immunoSEQ multiplex PCR, and TCRdb holds only the in-frame ones, with some missing. The profile shows roughly 650,000 clones, about 96% of them singletons. The material sequenced was naive CD8+ T cells sorted from blood. These receptor sequences come from a woman in her twenties or thirties in good health.

The genes are TRBV19 and TRBJ2-3; D not resolved. The CDR3 has 15 residues. Germline lookup yields CDR1 LNHDA and CDR2 SQIVND (reference sequence). V was clipped by 0 bases and J by 3 bases, with 10 bases between them. Here the CDR3 reads CASSIEGPRTDTQYF. DNA for the CDR3: TGTGCCAGTAGTATAGAGGGCCCGCGGACAGATACGCAGTATTTT.

The chain uses TRBV11-2 and TRBJ1-5, with TRBD1 matching over 11 bases. The CDR3 contains 13 residues. Germline trimming cut 5 bases from V and 6 bases from J; bases unmatched to any gene: 0. Germline V lookup: CDR1 SGHAT, CDR2 FQNNGV. CDR3 in amino acids: CASSGTGGQPQHF. The DNA of the CDR3 is TGTGCCAGCAGCGGGACAGGGGGTCAGCCCCAGCATTTT.

The chain is built from TRBV7-9 and TRBJ2-7, with a possible D match to TRBD1 (7 bases). Looked up from germline, CDR1 is SEHNR and CDR2 is FQNEAQ (reference sequence). The CDR3 covers 14 residues. The ends were cut back, 4 bases at V and 4 bases at J, with 14 bases in the middle. The chain's CDR3 is CASSWRDSLYEQYF. CDR3 bases: TGTGCCAGCAGCTGGAGGGACAGTCTTTACGAGCAGTACTTC.

This CDR3 is CASSLEVSYEQYF. In DNA form, the CDR3 reads TGTGCCAGCAGCTTGGAGGTATCCTACGAGCAGTACTTC. This sequence joins TRBV5-6 and TRBJ2-7; D unresolved. The V and J ends lost 0 bases and 1 base respectively, with 5 bases between them. The CDR3 runs 13 residues. The germline gives CDR1 SGHDT, CDR2 YYEEEE.

The chain uses TRBV5-4 and TRBJ1-4, with a tentative D call TRBD1 (5 bases). Germline loops: CDR1 SGHNT, CDR2 YYREEE (reference sequence). This CDR3 spans 13 amino acids. V shed 4 bases and J shed 7 bases, with 11 bases lying between them. The CDR3 protein is CASSPWGIEKLFF. In nucleotides, the CDR3 is TGTGCCAGCAGCCCTTGGGGCATTGAAAAACTGTTTTTT.

This chain connects TRBV25-1 to TRBJ2-7, with 10 bases matching TRBD2. Losses at the gene ends were 4 bases for V and 5 bases for J; bases not matched to a gene: 8. This CDR3 has 15 amino acids. Per germline, CDR1 MGHDK and CDR2 SYGVNS. The DNA for the CDR3 is TGTGCCAGCAGTGGACTAGCGGGCATGGGGGACGAGCAGTACTTC. Its protein is CASSGLAGMGDEQYF.

This clone came up once. The chain links TRBV7-3 to TRBJ2-1; possibly TRBD2 for D (6 bases). Germline V CDR1 and CDR2: SGHTA, FQGTGA. V lost 4 bases and J 8 bases, leaving 15 bases between the germline ends. The CDR3 spans 14 residues. Written as DNA, the CDR3 is TGTGCCAGCAGCTCGCCGACTAGTACCGATGAGCAGTTCTTC. This sequence encodes CASSSPTSTDEQFF.

The chain has TRBV5-6 and TRBJ2-7, with D hard to call. Germline V CDR1 and CDR2: SGHDT, YYEEEE. V shed 2 bases and J shed 3 bases, with 9 bases lying between them. The CDR3 loop spans 13 amino acids. The CDR3 region has the DNA TGTGCCAGCAGCTTTGGCACTCACTACGAGCAGTACTTC. Translating it yields CASSFGTHYEQYF.

As DNA, the CDR3 is TGTGCCAGCAGCGATTCCAACTACGAGCAGTACTTC. Protein sequence: CASSDSNYEQYF. The rearrangement links TRBV5-6 to TRBJ2-7; no reliable D call. Per germline, CDR1 SGHDT and CDR2 YYEEEE. This CDR3 is built from 12 residues. Trimming shortened V by 4 bases and J by 3 bases, and 8 bases separated the two germline ends.

This clone was detected once. The V gene is TRBV6-1, the J gene TRBJ2-4, with D possibly matching TRBD1 (6 bases). The CDR3 runs 17 residues. Per the germline V gene, CDR1 is MNHNS and CDR2 is SASEGT. Deletions cut 3 bases from V and 0 bases from J, with 15 bases between. The DNA for the CDR3 is TGTGCCAGCAGTGACAAGGGACACCCGCTAGCCAAAAACATTCAGTACTTC. Its protein product is CASSDKGHPLAKNIQYF.

The chain combines TRBV6-5 with TRBJ1-5, with 7 nucleotides matching TRBD1. In germline, CDR1 is MNHEY, CDR2 SVGAGI. The V and J ends lost 5 bases and 5 bases, in that order; junction bases with no gene match: 9. This CDR3 region has 15 residues. The DNA of the CDR3 is TGTGCCAGCAGTCAAGACAGGGCGGGACATCAGCCCCAGCATTTT. Amino acid sequence: CASSQDRAGHQPQHF.

The chain uses TRBV27 and TRBJ2-2, with a weak D call TRBD2 (5 bases). V was shortened by 8 bases and J by 4 bases, with 11 bases between the two germline ends. Germline V lookup: CDR1 MNHEY, CDR2 SMNVEV (reference sequence). The CDR3 has 13 amino acids. As DNA, the CDR3 is TGTGCCAGCTTGGACGGAGGCACCGGGGAGCTGTTTTTT. Protein sequence: CASLDGGTGELFF.

The chain carries TRBV5-4 and TRBJ1-2; possible D gene TRBD1, 5 bases. The germline gives CDR1 SGHNT, CDR2 YYREEE (reference sequence). The CDR3 extends over 13 amino acids. V was clipped by 6 bases and J by 7 bases, with 16 bases between them. Written as DNA, the CDR3 is TGTGCCAGCAAAGAATTCGAGGGGAGTGGCTACACCTTC. Translated, it gives CASKEFEGSGYTF.

V and J are TRBV5-4 and TRBJ2-7; D uncertain. The germline CDR1 and CDR2 sequences are SGHNT and YYREEE (reference sequence). Trimming removed 4 bases at V and 6 bases at J, with 8 bases between. This CDR3 region has 11 residues. The CDR3 loop reads CASSRLGEQYF. The CDR3 region has the DNA TGTGCCAGCAGCCGGCTCGGCGAGCAGTACTTC.

This chain joins TRBV9 and TRBJ2-7, with 7 bases matching TRBD1. CDR1 SGDLS and CDR2 YYNGEE come from the germline V gene. CDR3 length: 14 amino acids. Trimming removed 4 bases from V and 5 bases from J; junction bases left unmatched: 9. CDR3 amino acids: CASSLEGGVNEQYF. The CDR3 DNA reads as TGTGCCAGCAGCCTAGAAGGGGGCGTAAACGAGCAGTACTTC. The whole variable domain, remainder taken from reference TRBV9 and TRBJ2-7, is DSGVTQTPKHLITATGQRVTLRCSPRSGDLSVYWYQQSLDQGLQFLIQYYNGEERAKGNILERFSAQQFPDLHSELNLSSLELGDSALYFCASSLEGGVNEQYFGPGTRLTVT.

This chain joins TRBV5-4 and TRBJ1-4; D is unclear. The CDR3 runs 13 residues. The germline V gene encodes CDR1 SGHNT and CDR2 YYREEE (reference sequence). V was cut by 0 bases and J by 11 bases, with 11 bases left in between. CDR3 sequence reads: CASSLGSDGKLFF. The CDR3 bases are TGTGCCAGCAGCTTGGGGTCTGATGGGAAACTGTTTTTT.

The rearrangement links TRBV6-5 to TRBJ2-7; 8 bases agree with TRBD2. Per the germline V gene, CDR1 is MNHEY and CDR2 is SVGAGI. The CDR3 covers 15 residues. Trimming took 2 bases from V and 5 from J; bases not matched to a gene: 8. The CDR3 DNA follows: TGTGCCAGCAGTTACCAAGCGGGAGCTTCCAACGAGCAGTACTTC. Amino acids: CASSYQAGASNEQYF.

The rearrangement joins TRBV29-1 to TRBJ2-5; D unclear. Germline V gives CDR1 SQVTM, CDR2 ANQGSEA. The V and J ends lost 1 base and 1 base respectively, with 31 bases between them. The CDR3 loop spans 21 amino acids. CDR3 DNA sequence: TGCAGCGTTGAAGGCCTCGGCGGCTCGTCTAGGGTATTCGCCGCCCAAGAGACCCAGTACTTC. Amino acid sequence: CSVEGLGGSSRVFAAQETQYF.

This clone was observed once. The chain joins TRBV28 to TRBJ1-1; D not resolved. Germline V gene data show CDR1 as MDHEN and CDR2 as SYDVKM. There are 15 residues in the CDR3. Trimming left V 3 bases short and J 1 base short, with 12 bases between. The CDR3 region is CASSLISSSNTEAFF. In DNA, the CDR3 is TGTGCCAGCAGTTTGATATCAAGTTCGAACACTGAAGCTTTCTTT.

This clone was seen many times. V usage is TRBV27 and J usage is TRBJ2-2; the match to TRBD2 covers 14 bases. This CDR3 region has 16 residues. CDR1 and CDR2 from the germline V gene are MNHEY and SMNVEV (reference sequence). With 6 bases clipped from V and 7 bases from J, the junction kept 7 bases outside the gene matches. The CDR3 protein is CASSPGLAGDDGELFF. In nucleotides, the CDR3 is TGTGCCAGCAGCCCGGGACTAGCGGGAGATGACGGGGAGCTGTTTTTT.

J is TRBJ1-2 and V is TRBV28; TRBD1 matches 10 bases. Germline lookup yields CDR1 MDHEN and CDR2 SYDVKM. The V segment lost 1 base and the J segment 3 bases; nucleotides outside the gene matches: 14. This CDR3 has 19 residues. The CDR3 nucleotides are TGTGCCAGCAGTTTATCCCACGGAAAAAGGACAGGGGGACACTATGGCTACACCTTC. Translated, it gives CASSLSHGKRTGGHYGYTF.

This CDR3 is CAWNTGGRVVLTDTQYF. The CDR3 bases are TGTGCCTGGAACACAGGGGGCAGGGTAGTCTTAACAGATACGCAGTATTTT. The rearrangement uses TRBV30 and TRBJ2-3, with 9 bases identical to TRBD1. With 4 bases clipped from V and 3 bases from J, the junction kept 14 bases outside the gene matches. The germline CDR1 and CDR2 sequences are GTSNPN and SVGIG (reference sequence). This CDR3 has 17 amino acids.